Included here is one T cell receptor beta chain sequence, with context. The antigen is undetermined. This entry is derived from a study of cytomegalovirus exposure and HLA in healthy donors. Study-level findings and limits: According to a later analysis, most TCR beta chains associated with CMV appeared HLA-restricted.

The PCR contained 60 Vbeta and 13 Jbeta primers. Original analysis: An analysis that came later counted around 80 million unique TCR beta chains, approximately 10 million shared. Profiled with immunoSEQ multiplex PCR; TCRdb holds only in-frame clones, not every one. That table is the source of V, J and clone size, and D and trimming were worked out from the DNA. The table shows 150,000 to 200,000 clones, with around 84% occurring only once. V shed 1 base, J shed 13 bases, and the junction held 8 bases outside the gene matches. The length of the CDR3 is 13 residues. Germline V gene sequence: CDR1 LNHDA, CDR2 SQIVND (reference sequence).

The chain employs TRBV19 and TRBJ2-5; the match to TRBD2 covers 8 bases. Sequences were obtained from PBMCs. The source of this sequence is a woman in her late teens or twenties in good health and CMV-seronegative. CDR3 amino acids: CASSIAGTSIPYF. CDR3 nucleotides: TGTGCCAGTAGTATAGCTGGGACTAGTATACCGTACTTC.